This TCR beta chain was captured by sequencing in a study of cytomegalovirus exposure and HLA in healthy donors. For the study at large: The roughly 110 validation repertoires were reported in a later analysis to have been generated on the same platform as the 500 to 700 first-cohort repertoires. Points from the study as a whole: A classifier reportedly called cytomegalovirus status with high sensitivity and specificity. In vitro confirmation showed a few CMV-associated chains to be CMV antigen specific. That first-cohort TCR clusters tended to co-occur in the 90 to 150 validation repertoires was found in a later analysis.

The ends were cut back, 4 bases at V and 3 bases at J, with 13 bases in the middle. Germline V lookup: CDR1 SGHRS, CDR2 YFSETQ. The CDR3 is made up of 15 amino acids. The protocol was immunoSEQ multiplex PCR, while the TCRdb copy is restricted to in-frame clones and leaves out a portion. The table shows 190,000 or so clones, with about 80% occurring only once. With respect to this clone: What it binds is unknown.

This rearrangement joins TRBV5-1 to TRBJ1-4; D is possibly TRBD1 (6 bases). This receptor was obtained from a woman under 30 in good health and CMV-seropositive. Sequencing used PBMCs. The CDR3 is CASSTTGSANEKLFF. CDR3 sequence (DNA): TGCGCCAGCAGCACTACAGGGTCGGCTAATGAAAAACTGTTTTTT.